One T cell receptor (beta chain) is described in this entry. Its antigen is not identified. They ran version v3.0 of the immunoSEQ assay at survey level. Target depth was about 40,000-50,000 T-cell genomes per sample. Clones were read by immunoSEQ multiplex PCR, and TCRdb kept only the in-frame ones, dropping some. The table records approximately 19,000 clones, roughly 86% of them present only once. The source of the sample is a study of long-term antiretroviral therapy in people with HIV. PBMC samples from each donor numbered at least one pre-ART and at least two post-ART. Study-level points and caveats: Repertoire dominance by clones expanded before ART was seen at all time points.

The CDR3 has 15 amino acids. CDR1 and CDR2 (germline): LGHNA, YSLEER. V lost 1 base to trimming and J lost 8 bases; unmatched junction nucleotides: 8. The sequence came from a man in his late teens or twenties with HIV. Source: unsorted PBMCs, taken 2.1 years after starting antiretroviral therapy. The V and J genes are TRBV4-3 and TRBJ1-3; 7 positions match TRBD1. CDR3 residues: CASSQGAGGGYTIYF. For the CDR3, the DNA is TGCGCCAGCAGCCAAGGCGCAGGGGGTGGTTACACCATATATTTT.